This T cell receptor beta chain was found in a study of cytomegalovirus exposure and HLA in healthy donors. Study-level results: In vitro experiments confirmed that three CMV-associated chains were specific for CMV antigens. A later analysis found most CMV-associated TCR beta chains apparently HLA-restricted.

On this clone: As yet, its antigen is unknown.

V shed 5 bases and J shed 4 bases, with 6 bases lying between them. Germline V lookup: CDR1 SGHTA, CDR2 FQGTGA. The CDR3 has 13 amino acids. Researchers ran the PCR with 60 Vbeta and 13 Jbeta primers. The table came from immunoSEQ multiplex PCR; TCRdb's copy has only in-frame clones and leaves some out. The sample yields some 160,000 clones, 70% to 80% seen once. The receptor was isolated from a male donor in good health and CMV-seronegative. This rearrangement joins TRBV7-3 to TRBJ2-6; no firm D call. Source material: PBMCs. For the CDR3, the DNA is TGTGCCAGCAGCGATGGCGGGGCCAACGTCCTGACTTTC. It codes for CASSDGGANVLTF.